A single sample is the source of the 21 T cell receptor beta chains below, sequenced in a study of metastatic and nonmetastatic thyroid tumors. TCRdb re-called the PCR reads via MiXCR. The repertoire includes under 35,000 clones, less than 40% of them detected once, and about 20% sits in the top ten. Prior to thyroid surgery, none of the patients had received any treatment. Sequencing used tumor tissue. These receptors all stem from a female donor with papillary thyroid cancer or a benign thyroid nodule (not recorded which). Some clones in this sample may be carry-over from other donors' samples.

Only a few counts were recorded for this clone. The gene calls are TRBV20-1 and TRBJ1-2; tentatively, D is TRBD1 (6 bases). The length of the CDR3 is 12 residues. Germline-derived CDR1 and CDR2 are DFQATT and SNEGSKA (reference sequence). V lost 3 bases to trimming and J lost 4 bases, with 9 bases between them. CDR3 protein: CSARDRVYGYTF. CDR3 DNA: TGCAGTGCTAGGGACAGAGTCTATGGCTACACCTTC.

The CDR3 DNA is TGTGCCAGCAGTTTAACCATGAGCACAGATACGCAGTATTTT. It translates to CASSLTMSTDTQYF. V and J are TRBV12-3 or TRBV12-4 and TRBJ2-3; D call uncertain. The CDR3 totals 14 residues. Trimming took off 2 bases at V and 0 bases at J, with 6 bases between the two ends.

The CDR3 DNA follows: TGTGCCAGCAGCTTTTCGGGTCAGCCCCAGCATTTT. It codes for CASSFSGQPQHF. The V gene is TRBV7-9, the J gene TRBJ1-5; D is uncertain. This CDR3 spans 12 amino acids. Trimming pared 3 bases from V and 6 bases from J, leaving 6 bases between. Germline CDR1 is SEHNR and CDR2 is FQNEAQ (reference sequence).

Here the CDR3 reads CSASRGGNSYEQYF. The CDR3 DNA sequence: TGCAGTGCTAGCCGGGGGGGAAACTCCTACGAGCAGTACTTC. This chain links TRBV20-1 with TRBJ2-7; 8 bases map to TRBD2. CDR1 and CDR2 (germline): DFQATT, SNEGSKA (reference sequence). After removal of 3 bases from V and 0 bases from J, the junction contained 4 bases not matched to a gene. The CDR3 length is 14 residues.

In its sample, this clone was seen a few times. The chain is built from TRBV25-1 and TRBJ2-3; perhaps TRBD1 as D (5 bases). This CDR3 is built from 16 residues. Germline CDR1 is MGHDK and CDR2 is SYGVNS. Trimming took off 3 bases at V and 7 bases at J, with 20 bases between the two ends. CDR3 nucleotide sequence: TGTGCCAGCAGTGATGCAGGGCCGTCCTACCCCTATACGCAGTATTTT. Translating it yields CASSDAGPSYPYTQYF.

The chain recombines TRBV9 with TRBJ2-2; D gene uncertain. The germline V gene has CDR1 SGDLS and CDR2 YYNGEE. The V end lost 3 bases, the J end lost 2 bases, and 11 bases lay between the germline ends. The CDR3 is 15 residues long. The CDR3 protein is CASSARNRNTGELFF. The CDR3 nucleotides read TGTGCCAGCAGCGCCCGGAACCGTAACACCGGGGAGCTGTTTTTT.

The chain has TRBV7-9 and TRBJ2-7; 7 positions agree with TRBD1. V trimming: 5 bases; J trimming: 6 bases; junction bases outside the gene matches: 4. Germline loops: CDR1 SEHNR, CDR2 FQNEAQ (reference sequence). The CDR3 spans 12 residues. Written as DNA, the CDR3 is TGTGCCAGCAGCCCGACAGGGTTCGAGCAGTACTTC. Translation gives CASSPTGFEQYF.

This clone came up a few times. This sequence joins TRBV28 and TRBJ2-7; 9 nucleotides match TRBD1. Germline loops: CDR1 MDHEN, CDR2 SYDVKM. The CDR3 runs 14 residues. J was trimmed by 3 bases and V by 4 bases; bases with no gene match: 4. The CDR3 sequence: CASSSGTGSYEQYF. Written as DNA, the CDR3 is TGTGCCAGCAGTTCCGGGACAGGGAGCTACGAGCAGTACTTC.

This clone has only a few counts. The CDR3 spells CASSMGGTGDYGYTF. DNA for the CDR3: TGTGCCAGTAGTATGGGCGGGACAGGAGATTATGGCTACACCTTC. This chain uses TRBV19 with TRBJ1-2; 8 nucleotides line up with TRBD1. Germline V gives CDR1 LNHDA, CDR2 SQIVND (reference sequence). J gave up 5 bases and V 3 bases, and 8 bases lay outside the gene matches. The CDR3 is made up of 15 amino acids.

V gene TRBV19 combines with J gene TRBJ2-3; tentative D call: TRBD1 (5 bases). CDR1 is LNHDA, CDR2 SQIVND, per germline (reference sequence). V shed 0 bases and J shed 5 bases, with 12 bases lying between them. This CDR3 is built from 15 residues. The CDR3 DNA is TGTGCCAGTAGTATAGATATTCAGGGCAAAGATACGCAGTATTTT. This codes for CASSIDIQGKDTQYF.

The rearrangement uses TRBV11-2 and TRBJ2-3, with TRBD2 matching 13 bases. From germline, CDR1 is SGHAT and CDR2 FQNNGV. This CDR3 is built from 15 residues. Trimming cost V 5 bases and J 3 bases; bases outside gene matches: 2. The CDR3 coding sequence is TGTGCCAGCAGCGAGACTAGCGGGGGGACAGATACGCAGTATTTT. Translating it yields CASSETSGGTDTQYF.

This clone was seen more than once but under ten times. The V gene is TRBV28, the J gene TRBJ1-3; D is unresolved. This CDR3 has 15 residues. The germline V gene has CDR1 MDHEN and CDR2 SYDVKM. The V gene lost 2 bases and the J gene lost 0 bases, with 8 bases spanning the gap. In nucleotides, the CDR3 is TGTGCCAGCAGTTTAGGTCACATCTCTGGAAACACCATATATTTT. Translating it yields CASSLGHISGNTIYF. Using reference TRBV28 and TRBJ1-3 for the parts outside the CDR3, the full variable domain is DVKVTQSSRYLVKRTGEKVFLECVQDMDHENMFWYRQDPGLGLRLIYFSYDVKMKEKGDIPEGYSVSREKKERFSLILESASTNQTSMYLCASSLGHISGNTIYFGEGSWLTVV.

This clone has a handful of counts. This chain joins TRBV6-1 and TRBJ2-1, with D perhaps TRBD1 (6 bases). The CDR3 sequence is 16 residues long. Germline V gene lookup returns CDR1 MNHNS and CDR2 SASEGT. The V end was cut by 4 bases, the J end by 4 bases, with 17 bases between. CDR3 DNA sequence: TGTGCCAGCAGTGGGCCGGGACACCTTTTGTACAATGAGCAGTTCTTC. As protein: CASSGPGHLLYNEQFF.

This clone was recorded a few times. This chain links TRBV6-2 or TRBV6-3 with TRBJ2-7, with D perhaps matching TRBD2 (5 bases). The CDR3 has 13 residues. V lost 6 bases and J lost 4, with 13 bases in between. Germline values: CDR1 MNHEY, CDR2 SVGEGT. CDR3 DNA sequence: TGTGCCAGCAGGATGAATGCGGGTTACGAGCAGTACTTC. It specifies CASRMNAGYEQYF.

Regarding this clone: The CDR3 does not end in the conserved phenylalanine or tryptophan, so this is likely a read error. The chain joins TRBV11-3 to TRBJ1-1; maybe TRBD1 (6 bases). This CDR3 is 14 amino acids long. Germline lookup yields CDR1 SGHNT and CDR2 YENEEA. The CDR3 DNA sequence: TGTGCCAACAGCTTAGGGGGGACCGTTACTGAAGCTTTCGTT. Protein: CANSLGGTVTEAFV.

This clone was counted only a few times. This chain links TRBV11-2 with TRBJ2-5, with D possibly matching TRBD2 (5 bases). CDR1 and CDR2 (germline): SGHAT, FQNNGV. The CDR3 runs to 18 residues. V lost 4 bases and J 5 bases, leaving 26 bases between the germline ends. DNA of the CDR3: TGTGCCAGCAGCTATAAATATGTAGGCTACCCCGGGAAGGAGACCCAGTACTTC. This translates into CASSYKYVGYPGKETQYF.

This clone has only a few counts. The chain uses TRBV10-3 and TRBJ2-7; weak D call: TRBD2 (7 bases). V dropped 0 bases and J dropped 4 bases, with 16 bases sitting between them. This CDR3 comprises 16 residues. Germline CDR1 is ENHRY and CDR2 is SYGVKD. The DNA of the CDR3 is TGTGCCATCAGTGAGTCGGGGGGGCGCGGGGGTTACGAGCAGTACTTC. Protein product: CAISESGGRGGYEQYF.

The chain carries TRBV19 and TRBJ2-1; the match to TRBD2 covers 12 bases. This CDR3 spans 19 amino acids. Germline V gene sequence: CDR1 LNHDA, CDR2 SQIVND (reference sequence). V was pared by 4 bases and J by 0 bases, with 10 bases of the junction left unmatched. This CDR3 is CASSRTGLAGLSSYNEQFF. In nucleotides, the CDR3 is TGTGCCAGTAGTAGAACCGGACTAGCGGGACTAAGCTCCTACAATGAGCAGTTCTTC.

This clone is judged medium-sized. The chain couples TRBV6-1 to TRBJ2-3; 11 bases fit TRBD1. The CDR3 length is 14 residues. Germline V CDR1 and CDR2: MNHNS, SASEGT. V lost 6 bases and J lost 5; bases outside the gene matches: 4. The CDR3 reads CASRDRGPGDTQYF. CDR3 nucleotides: TGTGCCAGCAGGGACAGGGGGCCGGGAGATACGCAGTATTTT.

The chain uses TRBV20-1 and TRBJ1-2; perhaps TRBD1 as D (5 bases). The V end lost 7 bases, the J end lost 6 bases, and 18 bases lay between the germline ends. This CDR3 has 13 amino acids. Looked up from germline, CDR1 is DFQATT and CDR2 is SNEGSKA (reference sequence). Here the CDR3 DNA reads TGCAGTGTGAAGTTTGGGGCTCCTGATGGCTACACCTTC. Translation gives CSVKFGAPDGYTF.

By share of the sample, this clone is medium-sized. This chain uses TRBV4-1 with TRBJ1-2; no clear D gene. CDR3 length: 13 residues. With 0 bases removed from V and 12 bases from J, the gap between germline ends came to 14 bases. The V gene's germline CDR1 is MGHRA and CDR2 YSYEKL. The CDR3: CASSQEYGGADTF. CDR3 DNA: TGCGCCAGCAGCCAAGAATACGGTGGAGCCGACACCTTC.